This entry lists 22 T cell receptor beta chains sequenced from one sample in a study of blood T cell repertoires in COVID-19. Clones were read by immunoSEQ multiplex PCR, and TCRdb kept only the in-frame ones, dropping some. This sample has 90,000 to 100,000 clones, with approximately 90% found just once. Sequenced: peripheral blood. The receptors shown here come from a woman aged 55-69 years with COVID-19, enrolled during active disease.

The CDR3 DNA follows: TGTGCCTCAGCCCAGGGAATCAACACTGAAGCTTTCTTT. Residues: CASAQGINTEAFF. The chain uses TRBV10-3 and TRBJ1-1; tentative D call: TRBD1 (5 bases). The germline V and J ends were trimmed by 11 bases and 2 bases, with 15 bases remaining between them. The germline CDR1 and CDR2 sequences are ENHRY and SYGVKD. The CDR3 consists of 13 residues.

The chain employs TRBV7-8 and TRBJ1-3; unclear D gene. Germline CDR1 and CDR2: SGHVS and FQNEAQ. V lost 4 bases and J 5 bases, leaving 9 bases between the germline ends. CDR3 length: 13 residues. The chain's CDR3 is CASSSEQRNTIYF. CDR3 DNA: TGTGCCAGCAGCTCAGAACAGAGAAACACCATATATTTT.

V is TRBV6-1 and J is TRBJ1-5; D is unclear. The ends were cut back, 2 bases at V and 2 bases at J, with 13 bases in the middle. The CDR3 covers 16 residues. Germline CDR1 is MNHNS and CDR2 is SASEGT. The CDR3 loop reads CASSEWQYEGNQPQHF. The CDR3 coding sequence is TGTGCCAGCAGTGAATGGCAATACGAGGGCAATCAGCCCCAGCATTTT.

CDR3 nucleotides: TGCGCCAGCAGCCCGAGGGACAGTGGCATTTCGTCTGGAAACACCATATATTTT. It translates to CASSPRDSGISSGNTIYF. The chain recombines TRBV5-1 with TRBJ1-3; TRBD1 aligns across 7 bases. Germline CDR1 and CDR2: SGHRS and YFSETQ. V shed 4 bases, J shed 1 base, and the junction held 14 bases outside the gene matches. The CDR3 sequence is 18 residues long.

This rearrangement joins TRBV19 to TRBJ2-3, with a tentative D call TRBD1 (6 bases). The CDR3 runs 13 residues. The germline V and J ends were trimmed by 10 bases and 0 bases, with 11 bases remaining between them. Germline CDR1 reads LNHDA; CDR2 reads SQIVND (reference sequence). CDR3 in amino acids: CATGHSSTDTQYF. DNA of the CDR3: TGTGCCACGGGACATTCCAGCACAGATACGCAGTATTTT.

The rearrangement uses TRBV7-2 and TRBJ1-1, with 8 bases lining up with TRBD1. CDR3 length: 13 amino acids. From germline, CDR1 is SGHTA and CDR2 FQGNSA. Trimming removed 6 bases from V and 4 bases from J; junction bases left unmatched: 4. CDR3 sequence (DNA): TGTGCCAGCAGACTCGGACAGGGCACTGAAGCTTTCTTT. Translated: CASRLGQGTEAFF.

The chain is built from TRBV7-6 and TRBJ2-7, with TRBD1 matching 7 bases. Trimming at V came to 5 bases and at J to 7 bases, leaving 11 bases not matched to a gene. Germline lookup yields CDR1 SGHVS and CDR2 FNYEAQ. The CDR3 is 14 amino acids. The CDR3: CASSPKTGPGEQYF. The DNA for the CDR3 is TGTGCCAGCAGCCCAAAGACAGGGCCTGGGGAGCAGTACTTC.

V and J are TRBV6-5 and TRBJ2-5; D is undetermined. The V and J ends lost 6 bases and 4 bases respectively, with 6 bases between them. CDR3 length: 11 residues. Germline CDR1 MNHEY, CDR2 SVGAGI. CDR3 sequence reads: CASRPGETQYF. As DNA, the CDR3 is TGTGCCAGCAGACCGGGAGAGACCCAGTACTTC.

The chain combines TRBV28 with TRBJ2-2, with a weak D call TRBD1 (5 bases). The length of the CDR3 is 14 residues. CDR1 and CDR2 (germline): MDHEN, SYDVKM. The V end was cut by 7 bases, the J end by 7 bases, with 16 bases between. This CDR3 is CASNSQGKVGELFF. The CDR3 nucleotides are TGTGCCAGCAATAGCCAGGGAAAAGTCGGGGAGCTGTTTTTT.

The chain is built from TRBV28 and TRBJ1-2; perhaps TRBD1 as D (6 bases). Germline V gene lookup returns CDR1 MDHEN and CDR2 SYDVKM. CDR3 size: 14 residues. Trimming removed 6 bases at V and 6 bases at J, with 17 bases between. CDR3 sequence (DNA): TGTGCCAGCAGGCCTTTGGCAGGGGATAATGGCTACACCTTC. Encoded protein: CASRPLAGDNGYTF.

J is TRBJ1-5 and V is TRBV5-5; D may be TRBD1 (5 bases). This CDR3 is built from 15 residues. The ends were cut back, 1 base at V and 7 bases at J, with 15 bases in the middle. Germline V lookup: CDR1 SGHKS, CDR2 YYEKEE (reference sequence). This CDR3 is CASSLRPDKGQPQHF. The CDR3, as DNA: TGTGCCAGCAGCTTGCGGCCGGACAAAGGGCAGCCCCAGCATTTT.

The chain employs TRBV2 and TRBJ2-7; TRBD1 agrees at 9 bases. Germline values: CDR1 SNHLY, CDR2 FYNNEI. The J segment lost 1 base and the V segment lost 6 bases, leaving 10 bases of the junction unmatched. There are 16 residues in the CDR3. The CDR3: CASRSDGQGLSYEQYF. Written as DNA, the CDR3 is TGTGCCAGCAGGAGTGATGGACAGGGGTTATCCTACGAGCAGTACTTC.

Within the sample, this clone is medium-sized (0.01 to 0.1%). The CDR3 nucleotides read TGTGCCACCAGTTCCGGGACAGGCGACACTGAAGCTTTCTTT. Residues: CATSSGTGDTEAFF. The chain is built from TRBV24-1 and TRBJ1-1; the match to TRBD1 covers 8 bases. CDR1 KGHDR and CDR2 SFDVKD come from the germline V gene. Trimming cost V 6 bases and J 3 bases; bases outside gene matches: 5. The CDR3 loop spans 14 amino acids.

This rearrangement joins TRBV19 to TRBJ2-4; D not certain. The V gene's germline CDR1 is LNHDA and CDR2 SQIVND (reference sequence). Trimming took off 5 bases at V and 8 bases at J, with 10 bases between the two ends. CDR3 length equals 12 residues. The CDR3 here is CASSSPGYIQYF. The CDR3 DNA reads TGTGCCAGTAGTTCACCCGGGTACATTCAGTACTTC.

The gene calls are TRBV5-1 and TRBJ2-2; D remains unclear. Trimming removed 6 bases from V and 6 bases from J, with 12 bases in between. The germline gives CDR1 SGHRS, CDR2 YFSETQ. The CDR3 sequence is 13 residues long. The CDR3 DNA reads TGCGCCAGCAAGGTGCAGGTGTCCGGGGAGCTGTTTTTT. Amino acid sequence: CASKVQVSGELFF.

This chain joins TRBV7-7 and TRBJ2-1; 8 nucleotides align to TRBD2. The germline V gene encodes CDR1 SSHAT and CDR2 FNYEAQ (reference sequence). This CDR3 is built from 18 residues. V was pared by 2 bases and J by 0 bases, with 9 bases of the junction left unmatched. Here the CDR3 DNA reads TGTGCCAGCAGCTTATCCAGCGGGGGAATAAGCTCCTACAATGAGCAGTTCTTC. It translates to CASSLSSGGISSYNEQFF. Combining the CDR3 with reference TRBV7-7 and TRBJ2-1 gives the whole variable domain GAGVSQSPRYKVTKRGQDVTLRCDPISSHATLYWYQQALGQGPEFLTYFNYEAQPDKSGLPSDRFSAERPEGSISTLTIQRTEQRDSAMYRCASSLSSGGISSYNEQFFGPGTRLTVL.

The chain has TRBV3-1 (or the pseudogene TRBV3-2) and TRBJ2-7; the match to TRBD2 covers 10 bases. CDR3 length: 16 amino acids. V was pared by 1 base and J by 1 base, with 4 bases of the junction left unmatched. Germline V CDR1 and CDR2: LGHDT, YNNKEL (reference sequence). The CDR3 DNA is TGTGCCAGCAGCCAAGTAGCGGGGGGCGGATCCTACGAGCAGTACTTC. Protein product: CASSQVAGGGSYEQYF.

The CDR3 spells CASSRAAGGHSGNTIYF. CDR3 coding DNA: TGTGCCAGCTCACGGGCTGCAGGTGGCCACTCTGGAAACACCATATATTTT. V gene TRBV18 combines with J gene TRBJ1-3; D remains unclear. The CDR3 has 17 residues. Per the germline V gene, CDR1 is KGHSH and CDR2 is LQKENI. Trimming pared 4 bases from V and 0 bases from J, leaving 16 bases between.

This chain links TRBV18 with TRBJ1-6; D may be TRBD1 (6 bases). Germline CDR1 reads KGHSH; CDR2 reads LQKENI. V gave up 2 bases and J gave up 6 bases, with 14 bases separating them. The CDR3 extends over 16 amino acids. CDR3 residues: CASSPTGGQGNSPLHF. CDR3 DNA: TGTGCCAGCTCACCAACCGGGGGGCAGGGTAATTCACCCCTCCACTTT.

V gene TRBV7-9 combines with J gene TRBJ2-3, with TRBD1 matching over 9 bases. The trim removed 5 bases at V and 0 bases at J, leaving 6 bases unmatched. Germline CDR1 is SEHNR and CDR2 is FQNEAQ (reference sequence). The CDR3 has 16 amino acids. The CDR3 DNA is TGTGCCAGCAGCACCACAGGGGGCCGGAGCACAGATACGCAGTATTTT. Translated: CASSTTGGRSTDTQYF.

This clone has only one observation. The V call is TRBV15, the J call TRBJ1-2, with no clear D. The germline V gene encodes CDR1 LNHNV and CDR2 YYDKDF (reference sequence). The length of the CDR3 is 13 residues. The germline V and J ends were trimmed by 0 bases and 3 bases, with 5 bases remaining between them. CDR3 in amino acids: CATSRDEDYGYTF. The CDR3, as DNA: TGTGCCACCAGCAGAGATGAGGACTATGGCTACACCTTC.

The chain couples TRBV19 to TRBJ1-2; TRBD1 aligns across 8 bases. Germline loops: CDR1 LNHDA, CDR2 SQIVND (reference sequence). Germline trimming cut 5 bases from V and 6 bases from J; bases unmatched to any gene: 8. The CDR3 contains 14 residues. CDR3 sequence reads: CASSPIQGAHGYTF. The CDR3 bases are TGTGCCAGTAGTCCCATTCAGGGGGCGCATGGCTACACCTTC.